This note documents a single TCR beta chain sequence. This CDR3 contains 16 residues. V gave up 4 bases and J gave up 2 bases; unmatched junction bases: 6. Germline V CDR1 and CDR2: MNHEY, SVGAGI. The repertoire was sequenced with immunoSEQ multiplex PCR; TCRdb's copy has only in-frame clones and lacks some. This table holds some 39,000 clones, about 88% found once. This sample is part of a study of T cell changes during pregnancy in multiple sclerosis. This chain joins TRBV6-5 and TRBJ2-2, with TRBD2 identical over 8 bases. The TCR was taken from a female donor with multiple sclerosis, enrolled in a pregnancy study. Material: CD8+ T cells from peripheral blood mononuclear cells, obtained in the first trimester of pregnancy. The CDR3 region is CASSSRTSSNTGELFF. CDR3 bases: TGTGCCAGCAGTTCCCGGACTAGCAGTAACACCGGGGAGCTGTTTTTT.